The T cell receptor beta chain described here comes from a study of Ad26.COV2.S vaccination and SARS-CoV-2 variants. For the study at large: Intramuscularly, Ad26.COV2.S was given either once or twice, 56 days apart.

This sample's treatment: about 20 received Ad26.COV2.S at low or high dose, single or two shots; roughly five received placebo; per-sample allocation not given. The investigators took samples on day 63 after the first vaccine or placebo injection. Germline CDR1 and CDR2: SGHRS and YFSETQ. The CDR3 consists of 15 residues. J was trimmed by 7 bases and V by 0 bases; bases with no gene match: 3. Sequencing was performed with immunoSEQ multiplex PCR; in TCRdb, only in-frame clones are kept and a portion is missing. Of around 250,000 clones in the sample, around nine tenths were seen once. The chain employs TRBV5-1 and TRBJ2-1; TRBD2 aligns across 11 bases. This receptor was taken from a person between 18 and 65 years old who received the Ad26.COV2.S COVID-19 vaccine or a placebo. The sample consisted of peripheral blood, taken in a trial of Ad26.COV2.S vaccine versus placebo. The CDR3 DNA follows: TGCGCCAGCAGCTTGGTAGCGGGAGGGCCAAATGAGCAGTTCTTC. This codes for CASSLVAGGPNEQFF.